This TCR beta chain was found in a study of cytotoxic CD8 clonotypes in ibrutinib-treated CLL. As for the study in general: Complete response was seen in 2 patients and partial in about 24; about twelve progressed and 14 stayed remitted after a median roughly 65 months.

Clones were sequenced by immunoSEQ multiplex PCR, and TCRdb holds only the in-frame ones, with some missing. The table has about 72,000 clones, over 75% seen once. After removal of 4 bases from V and 2 bases from J, the junction contained 11 bases not matched to a gene. From germline, CDR1 is SGHRS and CDR2 YFSETQ. This CDR3 has 17 residues. The V call is TRBV5-1, the J call TRBJ1-1, with 10 positions matching TRBD1. This sequence was found in a human donor with chronic lymphocytic leukemia. The starting material was PBMCs, obtained at disease progression, from a patient treated with ibrutinib. The CDR3 spells CASSPPGQGLVNTEAFF. The CDR3 coding sequence is TGCGCCAGCAGCCCCCCGGGACAGGGGTTAGTAAACACTGAAGCTTTCTTT.